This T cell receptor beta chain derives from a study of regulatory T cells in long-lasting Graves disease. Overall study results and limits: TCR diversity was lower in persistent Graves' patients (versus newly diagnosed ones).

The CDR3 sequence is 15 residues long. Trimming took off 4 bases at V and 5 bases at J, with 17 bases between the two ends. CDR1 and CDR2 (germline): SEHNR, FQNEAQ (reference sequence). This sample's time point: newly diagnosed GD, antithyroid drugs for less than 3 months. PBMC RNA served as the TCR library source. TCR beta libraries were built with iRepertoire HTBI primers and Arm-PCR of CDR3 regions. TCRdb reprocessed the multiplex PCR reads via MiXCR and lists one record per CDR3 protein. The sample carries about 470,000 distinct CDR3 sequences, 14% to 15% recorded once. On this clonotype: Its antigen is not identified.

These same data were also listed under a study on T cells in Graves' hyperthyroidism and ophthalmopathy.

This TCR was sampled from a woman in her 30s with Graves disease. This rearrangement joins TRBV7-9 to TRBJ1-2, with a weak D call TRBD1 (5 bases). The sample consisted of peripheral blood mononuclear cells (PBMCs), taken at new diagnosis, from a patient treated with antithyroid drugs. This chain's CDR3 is CASSSDSEDPYGYTF. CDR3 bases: TGTGCCAGCAGCTCTGACAGCGAGGACCCATATGGCTACACCTTC.